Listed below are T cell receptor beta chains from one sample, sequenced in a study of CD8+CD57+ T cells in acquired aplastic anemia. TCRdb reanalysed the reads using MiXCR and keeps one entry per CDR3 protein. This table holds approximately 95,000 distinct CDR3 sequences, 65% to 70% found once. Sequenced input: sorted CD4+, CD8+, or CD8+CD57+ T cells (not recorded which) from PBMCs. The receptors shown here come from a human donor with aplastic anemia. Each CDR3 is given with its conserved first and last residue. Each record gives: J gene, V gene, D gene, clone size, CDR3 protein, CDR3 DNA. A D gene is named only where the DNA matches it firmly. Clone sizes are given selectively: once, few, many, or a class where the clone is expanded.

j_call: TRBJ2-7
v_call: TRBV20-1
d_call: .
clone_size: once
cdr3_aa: CSAGPSSYEQYF
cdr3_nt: TGCAGTGCTGGTCCCTCGAGCTACGAGCAGTACTTC

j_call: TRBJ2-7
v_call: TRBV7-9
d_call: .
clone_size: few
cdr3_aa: CASSSPGPEQYF
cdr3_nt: TGTGCCAGCAGCTCTCCGGGGCCCGAGCAGTACTTC

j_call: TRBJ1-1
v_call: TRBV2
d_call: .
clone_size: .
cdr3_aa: CASRPGGKLGTEAFF
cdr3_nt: TGTGCCAGCAGACCCGGGGGGAAGTTGGGCACTGAAGCTTTCTTT

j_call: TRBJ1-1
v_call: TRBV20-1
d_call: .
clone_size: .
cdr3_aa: CSAKIRAMNTEAFF
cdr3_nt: TGCAGTGCTAAGATCAGGGCGATGAACACTGAAGCTTTCTTT

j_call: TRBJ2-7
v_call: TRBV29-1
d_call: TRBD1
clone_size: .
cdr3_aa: CSVDPGQGTYEQYF
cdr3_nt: TGCAGCGTCGACCCGGGACAGGGGACCTACGAGCAGTACTTC

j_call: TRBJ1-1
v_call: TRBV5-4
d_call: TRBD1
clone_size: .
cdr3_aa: CASSTGGHIAEAFF
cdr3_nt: TGTGCCAGCAGCACAGGGGGCCATATCGCTGAAGCTTTCTTT

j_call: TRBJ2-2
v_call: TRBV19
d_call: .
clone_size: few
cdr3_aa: CASSPQGNTGELFF
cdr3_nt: TGTGCCAGTAGTCCACAGGGAAACACCGGGGAGCTGTTTTTT

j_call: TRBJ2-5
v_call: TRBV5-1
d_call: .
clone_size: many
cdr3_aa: CASSEGQGLQETQYF
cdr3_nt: TGCGCCAGCAGCGAAGGGCAAGGACTGCAAGAGACCCAGTACTTC

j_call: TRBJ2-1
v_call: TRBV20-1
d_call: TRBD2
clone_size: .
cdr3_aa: CSARDSTSGGGPYNEQFF
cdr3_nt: TGCAGTGCTAGAGATTCGACTAGCGGGGGTGGTCCCTACAATGAGCAGTTCTTC

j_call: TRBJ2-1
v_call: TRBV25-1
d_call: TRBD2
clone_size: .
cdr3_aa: CASSALAGVHNEQFF
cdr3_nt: TGTGCCAGCAGTGCTCTAGCGGGGGTCCACAATGAGCAGTTCTTC

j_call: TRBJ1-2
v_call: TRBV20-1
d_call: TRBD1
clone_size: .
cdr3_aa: CSALTIHRDRGFGYTF
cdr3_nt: TGCAGTGCCTTAACCATCCATCGGGACAGGGGTTTTGGCTACACCTTC

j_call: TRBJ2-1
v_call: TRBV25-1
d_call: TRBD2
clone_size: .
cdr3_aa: CASSLLGGGPRFF
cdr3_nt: TGTGCCAGCAGCTTATTGGGCGGGGGGCCTCGGTTCTTC

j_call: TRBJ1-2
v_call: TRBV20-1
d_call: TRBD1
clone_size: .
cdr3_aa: CSARGQGLNYGYTF
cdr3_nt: TGCAGTGCGAGGGGACAGGGATTAAACTATGGCTACACCTTC

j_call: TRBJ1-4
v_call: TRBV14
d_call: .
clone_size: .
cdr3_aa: CATKGSNGKLFF
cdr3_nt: TGTGCCACCAAGGGATCAAATGGAAAACTGTTCTTT

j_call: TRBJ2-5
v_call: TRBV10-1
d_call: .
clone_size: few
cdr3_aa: CASSESMFAQETQYF
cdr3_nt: TGCGCCAGCAGTGAGTCAATGTTTGCCCAAGAGACCCAGTACTTC

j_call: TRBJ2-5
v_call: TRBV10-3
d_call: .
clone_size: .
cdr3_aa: CAISEMTGVPGGQYF
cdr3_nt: TGTGCCATCAGTGAAATGACAGGAGTACCGGGCGGCCAGTACTTC

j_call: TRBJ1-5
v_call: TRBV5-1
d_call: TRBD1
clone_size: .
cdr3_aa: CASSTGQGAGQPQHF
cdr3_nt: TGCGCCAGCAGCACAGGACAGGGGGCAGGACAGCCCCAGCATTTT

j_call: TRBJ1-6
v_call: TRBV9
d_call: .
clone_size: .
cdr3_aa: CASSVASNNSPLHF
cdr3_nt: TGTGCCAGCAGCGTAGCGAGCAATAATTCACCCCTCCACTTT

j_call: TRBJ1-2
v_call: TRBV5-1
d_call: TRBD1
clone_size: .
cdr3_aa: CASSLEAGTANGYTF
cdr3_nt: TGCGCCAGCAGCTTGGAAGCAGGGACAGCAAATGGCTACACCTTC

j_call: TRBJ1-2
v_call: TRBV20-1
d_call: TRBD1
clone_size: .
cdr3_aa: CSANRGDYGYTF
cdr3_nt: TGCAGTGCTAACAGGGGAGACTATGGCTACACCTTC

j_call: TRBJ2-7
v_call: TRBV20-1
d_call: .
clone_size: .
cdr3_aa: CSGRLIYEQYF
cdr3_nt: TGCAGTGGGAGGCTTATCTACGAGCAGTACTTC

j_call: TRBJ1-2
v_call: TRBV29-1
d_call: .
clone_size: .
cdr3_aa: CSVDAGVDYGYTF
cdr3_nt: TGCAGCGTTGACGCGGGAGTCGACTATGGCTACACCTTC

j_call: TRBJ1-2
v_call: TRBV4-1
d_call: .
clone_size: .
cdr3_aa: CASSQGTNYDYTF
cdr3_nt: TGCGCCAGCAGCCAAGGCACAAACTATGACTACACCTTC